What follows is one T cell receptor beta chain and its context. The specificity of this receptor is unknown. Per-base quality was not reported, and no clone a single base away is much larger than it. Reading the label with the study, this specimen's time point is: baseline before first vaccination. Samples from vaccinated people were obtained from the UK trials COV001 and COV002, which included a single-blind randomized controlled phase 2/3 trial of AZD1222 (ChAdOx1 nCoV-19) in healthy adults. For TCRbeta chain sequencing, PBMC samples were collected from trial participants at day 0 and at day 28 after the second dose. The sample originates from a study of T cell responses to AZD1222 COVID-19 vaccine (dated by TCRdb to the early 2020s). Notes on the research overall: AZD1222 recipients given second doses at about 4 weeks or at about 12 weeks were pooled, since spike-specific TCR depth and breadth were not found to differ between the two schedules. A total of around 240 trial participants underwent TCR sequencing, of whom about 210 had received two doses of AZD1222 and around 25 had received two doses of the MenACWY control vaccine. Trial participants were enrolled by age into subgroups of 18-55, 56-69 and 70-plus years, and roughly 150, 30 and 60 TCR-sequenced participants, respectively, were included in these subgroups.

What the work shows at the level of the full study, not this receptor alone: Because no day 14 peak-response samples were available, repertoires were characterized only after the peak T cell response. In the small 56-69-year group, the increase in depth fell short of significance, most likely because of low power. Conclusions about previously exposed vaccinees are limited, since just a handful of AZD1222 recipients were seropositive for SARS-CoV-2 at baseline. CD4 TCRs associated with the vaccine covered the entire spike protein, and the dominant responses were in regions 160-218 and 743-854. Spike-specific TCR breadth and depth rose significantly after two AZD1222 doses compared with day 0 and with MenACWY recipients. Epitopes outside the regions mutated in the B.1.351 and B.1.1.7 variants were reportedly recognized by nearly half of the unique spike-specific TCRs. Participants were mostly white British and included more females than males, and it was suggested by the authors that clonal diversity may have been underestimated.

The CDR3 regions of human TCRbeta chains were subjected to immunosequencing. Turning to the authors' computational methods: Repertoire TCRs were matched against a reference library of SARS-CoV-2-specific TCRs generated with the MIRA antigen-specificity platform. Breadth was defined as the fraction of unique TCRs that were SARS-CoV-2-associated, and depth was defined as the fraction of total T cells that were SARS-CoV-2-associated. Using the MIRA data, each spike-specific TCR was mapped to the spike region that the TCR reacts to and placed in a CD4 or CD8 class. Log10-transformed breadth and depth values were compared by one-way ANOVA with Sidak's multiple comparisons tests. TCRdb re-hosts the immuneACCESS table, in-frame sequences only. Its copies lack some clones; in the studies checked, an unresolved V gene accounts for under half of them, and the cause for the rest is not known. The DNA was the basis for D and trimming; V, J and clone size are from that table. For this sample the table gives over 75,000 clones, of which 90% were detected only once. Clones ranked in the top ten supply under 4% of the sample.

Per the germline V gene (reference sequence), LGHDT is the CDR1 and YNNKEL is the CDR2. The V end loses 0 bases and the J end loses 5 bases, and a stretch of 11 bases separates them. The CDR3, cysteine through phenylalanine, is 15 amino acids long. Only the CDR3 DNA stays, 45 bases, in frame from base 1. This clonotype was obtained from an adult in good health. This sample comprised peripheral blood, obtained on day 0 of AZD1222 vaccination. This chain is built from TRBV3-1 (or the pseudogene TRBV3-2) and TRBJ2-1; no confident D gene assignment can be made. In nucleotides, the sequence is TGTGCCAGCAGCCAAGATTCGGGTCTCCACAATGAGCAGTTCTTC. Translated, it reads CASSQDSGLHNEQFF.